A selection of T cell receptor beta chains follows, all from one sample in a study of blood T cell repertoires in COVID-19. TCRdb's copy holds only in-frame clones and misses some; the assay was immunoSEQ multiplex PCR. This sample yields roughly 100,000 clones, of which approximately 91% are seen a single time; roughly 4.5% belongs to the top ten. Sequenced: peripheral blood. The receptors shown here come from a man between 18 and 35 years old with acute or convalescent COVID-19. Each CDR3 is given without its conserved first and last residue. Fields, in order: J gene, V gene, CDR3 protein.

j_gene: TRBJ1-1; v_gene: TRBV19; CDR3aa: ASSRREFALNTEAF
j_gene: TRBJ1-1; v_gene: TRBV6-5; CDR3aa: ASGTAGGTEAF
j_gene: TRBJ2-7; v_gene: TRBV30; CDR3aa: AWSGLAGGIYEQY
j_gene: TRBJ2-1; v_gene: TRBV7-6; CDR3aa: ASSLVASGSRYNEQF
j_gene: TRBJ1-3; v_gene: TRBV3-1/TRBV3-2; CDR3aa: ASSPVVMGTGDFSGNTIY
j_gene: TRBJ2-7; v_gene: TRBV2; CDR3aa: ASSATSGGPSYEQY
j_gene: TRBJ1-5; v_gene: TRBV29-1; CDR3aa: SVQQGGNQPQH
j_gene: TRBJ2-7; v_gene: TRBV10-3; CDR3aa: AISDRQGAPYEQY
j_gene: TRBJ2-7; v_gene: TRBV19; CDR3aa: ASSTGVSKDYEQY
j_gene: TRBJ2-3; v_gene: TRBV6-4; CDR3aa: ASSTSGGADTQY
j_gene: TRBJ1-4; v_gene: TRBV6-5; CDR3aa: ASSYPGQGSEKLF
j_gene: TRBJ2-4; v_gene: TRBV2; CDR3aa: ASSGGQQNIQY
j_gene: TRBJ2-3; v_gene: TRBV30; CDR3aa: AWSVLATSKTDTQY
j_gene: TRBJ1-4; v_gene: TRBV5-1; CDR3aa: ASSRDIATNEKLF
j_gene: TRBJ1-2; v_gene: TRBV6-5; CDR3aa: ASSYKFSLWYYGYT
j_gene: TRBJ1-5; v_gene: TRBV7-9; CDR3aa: ASSSTGSNQPQH
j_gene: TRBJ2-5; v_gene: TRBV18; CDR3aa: ASSQPGQVPQETQY
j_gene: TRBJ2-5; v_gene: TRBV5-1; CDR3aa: ASSSLMTGGEETQY
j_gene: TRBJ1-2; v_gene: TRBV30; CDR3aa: AWSVAPGTNGYT
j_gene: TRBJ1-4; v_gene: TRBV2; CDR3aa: ASRDRGDFEKLF
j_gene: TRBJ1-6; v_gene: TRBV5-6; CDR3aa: ASSLVGGEYNSPLH
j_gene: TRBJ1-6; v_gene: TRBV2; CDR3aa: ASSRWQQGLNSPLH
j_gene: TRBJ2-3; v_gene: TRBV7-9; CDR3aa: ASSLGQGARDTQY
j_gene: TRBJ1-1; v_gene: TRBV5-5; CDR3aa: ASSQSRNMNTEAF
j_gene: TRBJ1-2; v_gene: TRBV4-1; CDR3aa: ASSQGRQENYGYT
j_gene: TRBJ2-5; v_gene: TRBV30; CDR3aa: AWIQQGKETQY
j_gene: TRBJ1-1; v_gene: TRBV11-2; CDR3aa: ASSLASVAF
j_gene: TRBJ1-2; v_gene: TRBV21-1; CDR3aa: ASSYRPQGEANYGYT
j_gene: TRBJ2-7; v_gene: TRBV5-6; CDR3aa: ASSPVAGGKQY
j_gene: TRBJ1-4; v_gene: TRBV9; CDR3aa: ASSVGRALREKLF
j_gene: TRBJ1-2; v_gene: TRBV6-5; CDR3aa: ASSYSRTGSLYGYT
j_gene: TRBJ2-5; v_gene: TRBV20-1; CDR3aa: SASGASQETQY
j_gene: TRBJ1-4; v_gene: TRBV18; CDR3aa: ASSRVPATNEKLF
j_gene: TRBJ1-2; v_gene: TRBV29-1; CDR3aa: SVREGGSYGYT
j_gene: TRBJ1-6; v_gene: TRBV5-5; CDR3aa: ASSPGSYNSPLH
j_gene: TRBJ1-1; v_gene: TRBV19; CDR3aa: ASSMDRGYTEAF
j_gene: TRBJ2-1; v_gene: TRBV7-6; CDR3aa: ASSPTTGTEDEQF